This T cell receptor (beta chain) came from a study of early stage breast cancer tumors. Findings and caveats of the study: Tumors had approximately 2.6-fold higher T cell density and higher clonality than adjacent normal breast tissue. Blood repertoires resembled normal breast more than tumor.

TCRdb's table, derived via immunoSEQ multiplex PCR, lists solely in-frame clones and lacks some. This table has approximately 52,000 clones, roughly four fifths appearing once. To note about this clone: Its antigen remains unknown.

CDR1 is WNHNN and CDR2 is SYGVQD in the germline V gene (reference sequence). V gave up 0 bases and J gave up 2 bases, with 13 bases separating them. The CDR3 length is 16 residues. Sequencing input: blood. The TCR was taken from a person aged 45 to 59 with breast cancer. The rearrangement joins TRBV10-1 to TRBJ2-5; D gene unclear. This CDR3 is CASSESGGLAQETQYF. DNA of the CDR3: TGCGCCAGCAGTGAGTCGGGTGGGCTTGCGCAAGAGACCCAGTACTTC.